Included here is one TCR beta chain sequence, with context. Its antigen remains unknown. This table comes from immunoSEQ multiplex PCR, and its TCRdb copy is limited to in-frame clones, with some not included. Of some 160,000 clones listed, approximately 93% are singletons. This entry is derived from a study of T cell responses to AZD1222 COVID-19 vaccine. General study results and limits: Reportedly, nearly half of unique spike TCRs recognized epitopes outside B.1.351/B.1.1.7 mutations. Among vaccine-associated CD4 TCRs, coverage spanned spike, with dominance at 160-218 and 743-854.

Germline V gene sequence: CDR1 SGHTA, CDR2 FQGTGA. The CDR3 totals 15 residues. Trimming removed 4 bases from V and 4 bases from J; junction bases left unmatched: 7. The chain carries TRBV7-3 and TRBJ2-1; 7 bases match TRBD1. The TCR was taken from an adult in good health. Sequences were derived from peripheral blood, sampled on day 0 of AZD1222 vaccination. CDR3 sequence (DNA): TGTGCCAGCAGCTCGTCCGGGACAGAATACAATGAGCAGTTCTTC. This codes for CASSSSGTEYNEQFF.